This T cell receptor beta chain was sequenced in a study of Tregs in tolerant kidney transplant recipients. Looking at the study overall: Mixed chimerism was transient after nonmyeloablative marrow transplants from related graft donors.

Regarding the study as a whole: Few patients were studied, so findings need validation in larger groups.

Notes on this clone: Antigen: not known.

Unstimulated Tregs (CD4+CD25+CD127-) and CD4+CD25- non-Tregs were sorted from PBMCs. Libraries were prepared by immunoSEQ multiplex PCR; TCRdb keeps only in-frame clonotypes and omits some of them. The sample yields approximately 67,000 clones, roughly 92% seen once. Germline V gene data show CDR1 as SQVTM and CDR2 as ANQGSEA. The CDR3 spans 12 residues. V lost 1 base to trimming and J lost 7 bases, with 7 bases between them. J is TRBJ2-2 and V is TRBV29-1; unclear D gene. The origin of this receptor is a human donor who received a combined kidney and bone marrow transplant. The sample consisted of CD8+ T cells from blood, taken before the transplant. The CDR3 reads CSVEAGSGELFF. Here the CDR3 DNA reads TGCAGCGTTGAAGCTGGCAGCGGGGAGCTGTTTTTT.